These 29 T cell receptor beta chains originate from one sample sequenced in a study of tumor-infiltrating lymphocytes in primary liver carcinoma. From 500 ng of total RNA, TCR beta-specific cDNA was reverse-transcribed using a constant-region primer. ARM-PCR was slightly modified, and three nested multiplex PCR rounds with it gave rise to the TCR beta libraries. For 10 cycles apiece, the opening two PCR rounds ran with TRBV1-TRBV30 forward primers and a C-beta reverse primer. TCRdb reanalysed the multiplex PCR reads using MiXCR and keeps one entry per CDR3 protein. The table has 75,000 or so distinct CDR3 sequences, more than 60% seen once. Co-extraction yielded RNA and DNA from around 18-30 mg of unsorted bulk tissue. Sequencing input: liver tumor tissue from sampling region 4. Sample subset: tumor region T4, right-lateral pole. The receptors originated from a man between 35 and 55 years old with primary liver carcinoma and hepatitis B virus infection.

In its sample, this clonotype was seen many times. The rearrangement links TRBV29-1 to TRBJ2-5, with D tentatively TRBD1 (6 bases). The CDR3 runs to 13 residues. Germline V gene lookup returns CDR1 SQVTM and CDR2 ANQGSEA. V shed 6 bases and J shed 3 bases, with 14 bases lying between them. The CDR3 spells CSVGQQIKETQYF. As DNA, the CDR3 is TGCAGCGTAGGACAGCAGATTAAAGAGACCCAGTACTTC.

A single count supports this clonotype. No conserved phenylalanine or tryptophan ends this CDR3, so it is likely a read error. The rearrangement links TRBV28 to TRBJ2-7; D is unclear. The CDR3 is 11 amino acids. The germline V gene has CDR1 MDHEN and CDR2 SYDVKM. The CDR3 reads CSSSSAVEQYI. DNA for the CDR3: TGTTCCAGCAGTTCCGCCGTGGAGCAGTACATC.

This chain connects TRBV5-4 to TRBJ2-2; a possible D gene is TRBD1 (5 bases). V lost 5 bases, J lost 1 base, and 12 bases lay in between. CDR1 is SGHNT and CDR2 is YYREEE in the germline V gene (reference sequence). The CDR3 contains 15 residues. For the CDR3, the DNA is TGTGCCAGCAGTGTAGGGCAGGGGAACACCGGGGAGCTGTTTTTT. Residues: CASSVGQGNTGELFF. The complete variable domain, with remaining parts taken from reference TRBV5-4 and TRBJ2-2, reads ETGVTQSPTHLIKTRGQQVTLRCSSQSGHNTVSWYQQALGQGPQFIFQYYREEENGRGNFPPRFSGLQFPNYSSELNVNALELDDSALYLCASSVGQGNTGELFFGEGSRLTVL.

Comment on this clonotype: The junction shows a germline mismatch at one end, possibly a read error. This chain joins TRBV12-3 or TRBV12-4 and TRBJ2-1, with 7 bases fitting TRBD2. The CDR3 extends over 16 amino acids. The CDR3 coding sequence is TGTGCCAACAGTTTAGTGGGAGGGCCTAGAGGGTATGAGCAGTTCTTC. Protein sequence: CANSLVGGPRGYEQFF.

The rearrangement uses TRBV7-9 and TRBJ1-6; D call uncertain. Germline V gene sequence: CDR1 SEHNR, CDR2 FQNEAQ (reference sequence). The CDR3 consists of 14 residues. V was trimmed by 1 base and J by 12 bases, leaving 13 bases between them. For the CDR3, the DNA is TGTGCCAGCAGCTTAGATTTCAATGATTTACCCCTCCACTTT. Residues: CASSLDFNDLPLHF.

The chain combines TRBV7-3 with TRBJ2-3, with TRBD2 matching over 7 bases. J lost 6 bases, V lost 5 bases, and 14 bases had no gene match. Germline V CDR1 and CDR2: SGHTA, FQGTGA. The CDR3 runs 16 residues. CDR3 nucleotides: TGTGCCAGCAGCCTCGCATTTAGCGGGTTGGGGGATACGCAGTATTTT. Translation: CASSLAFSGLGDTQYF.

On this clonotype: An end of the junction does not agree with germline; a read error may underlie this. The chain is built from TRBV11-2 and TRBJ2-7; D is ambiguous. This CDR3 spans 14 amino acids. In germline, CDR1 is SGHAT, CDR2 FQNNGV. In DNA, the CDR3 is TGCGCCAGCACCATAACCGACGGAGCCTACGGGCAGTACTTC. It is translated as CASTITDGAYGQYF.

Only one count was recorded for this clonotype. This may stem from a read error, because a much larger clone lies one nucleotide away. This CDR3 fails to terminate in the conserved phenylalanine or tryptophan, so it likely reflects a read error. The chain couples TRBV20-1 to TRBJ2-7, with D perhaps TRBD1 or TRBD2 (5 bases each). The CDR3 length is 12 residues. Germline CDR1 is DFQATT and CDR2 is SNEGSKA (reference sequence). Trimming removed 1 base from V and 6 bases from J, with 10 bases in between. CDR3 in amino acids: CSARGDGFEQYL. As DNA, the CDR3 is TGCAGTGCTAGAGGGGACGGGTTCGAGCAGTACCTC.

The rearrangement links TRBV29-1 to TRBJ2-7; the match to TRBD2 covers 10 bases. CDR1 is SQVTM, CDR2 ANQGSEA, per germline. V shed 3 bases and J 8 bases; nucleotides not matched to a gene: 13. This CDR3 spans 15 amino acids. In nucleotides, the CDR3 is TGCAGCGTTGAGTTGCAGCGGGGGGGCCCTTACAAGCAGTACTTC. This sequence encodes CSVELQRGGPYKQYF.

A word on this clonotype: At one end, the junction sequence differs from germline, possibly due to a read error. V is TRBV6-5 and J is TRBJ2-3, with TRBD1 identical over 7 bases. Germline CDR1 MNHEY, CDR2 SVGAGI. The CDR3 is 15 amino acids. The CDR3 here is CASRPGTANYDTQYF. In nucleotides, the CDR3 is TGTGCCAGCAGACCCGGGACAGCCAATTACGATACACAGTATTTT.

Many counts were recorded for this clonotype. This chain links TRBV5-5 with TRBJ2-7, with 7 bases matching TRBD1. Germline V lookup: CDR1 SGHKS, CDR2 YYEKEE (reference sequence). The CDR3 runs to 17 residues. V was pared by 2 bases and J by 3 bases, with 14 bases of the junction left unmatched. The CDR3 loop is CASSFRSRQGGIYEQYF. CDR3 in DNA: TGTGCCAGCAGCTTCAGGTCAAGACAGGGTGGGATCTACGAGCAGTACTTC. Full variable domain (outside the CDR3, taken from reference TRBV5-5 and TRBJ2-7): DAGVTQSPTHLIKTRGQQVTLRCSPISGHKSVSWYQQVLGQGPQFIFQYYEKEERGRGNFPDRFSARQFPNYSSELNVNALLLGDSALYLCASSFRSRQGGIYEQYFGPGTRLTVT.

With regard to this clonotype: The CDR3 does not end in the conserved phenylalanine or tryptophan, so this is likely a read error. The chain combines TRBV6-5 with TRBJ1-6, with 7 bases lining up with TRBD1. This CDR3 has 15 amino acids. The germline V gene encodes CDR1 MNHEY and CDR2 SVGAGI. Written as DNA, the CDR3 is TGTGCCGGCAGTTACTCTTGGGACAGCTATTCACCCCTCCACCTT. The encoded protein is CAGSYSWDSYSPLHL.

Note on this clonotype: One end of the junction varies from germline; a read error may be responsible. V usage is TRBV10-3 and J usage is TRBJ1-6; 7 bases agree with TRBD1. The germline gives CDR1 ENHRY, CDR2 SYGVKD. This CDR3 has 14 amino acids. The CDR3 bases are TGTGCCATCAGTGCTGAACAGGGGAATTCATCCCTCCACTTT. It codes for CAISAEQGNSSLHF.

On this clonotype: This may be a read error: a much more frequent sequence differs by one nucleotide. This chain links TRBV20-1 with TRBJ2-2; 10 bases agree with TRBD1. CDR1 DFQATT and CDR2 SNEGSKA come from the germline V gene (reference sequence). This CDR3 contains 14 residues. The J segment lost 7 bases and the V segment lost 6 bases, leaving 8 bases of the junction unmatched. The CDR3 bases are TGCAGTGCCTGGGACAGGGGAAGCATCGGGGAGCTGTTTTTT. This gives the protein CSAWDRGSIGELFF.

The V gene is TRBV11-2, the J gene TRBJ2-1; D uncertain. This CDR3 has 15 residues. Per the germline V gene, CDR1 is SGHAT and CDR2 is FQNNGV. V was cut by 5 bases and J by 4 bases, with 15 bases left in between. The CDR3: CASSTSLGSYNEQFF. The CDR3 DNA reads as TGTGCCAGCAGCACGAGTTTGGGCTCTTACAATGAGCAGTTCTTC.

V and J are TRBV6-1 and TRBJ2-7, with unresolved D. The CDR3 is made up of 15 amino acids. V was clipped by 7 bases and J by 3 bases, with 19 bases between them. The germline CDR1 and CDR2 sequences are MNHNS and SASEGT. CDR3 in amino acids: CASNPSGVANYEQYF. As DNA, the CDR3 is TGTGCCAGCAACCCCTCTGGCGTGGCCAACTACGAGCAGTACTTC.

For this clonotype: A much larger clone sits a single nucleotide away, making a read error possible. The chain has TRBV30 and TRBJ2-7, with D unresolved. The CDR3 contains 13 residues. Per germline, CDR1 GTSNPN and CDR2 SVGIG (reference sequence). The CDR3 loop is CAWSVQRNAWPLF. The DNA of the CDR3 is TGTGCCTGGAGTGTTCAGCGAAATGCCTGGCCCCTTTTC. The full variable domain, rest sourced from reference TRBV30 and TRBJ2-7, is SQTIHQWPATLVQPVGSPLSLECTVEGTSNPNLYWYRQAAGRGLQLLFYSVGIGQISSEVPQNLSASRPQDRQFILSSKKLLLSDSGFYLCAWSVQRNAWPLFGPGTRLTVT.

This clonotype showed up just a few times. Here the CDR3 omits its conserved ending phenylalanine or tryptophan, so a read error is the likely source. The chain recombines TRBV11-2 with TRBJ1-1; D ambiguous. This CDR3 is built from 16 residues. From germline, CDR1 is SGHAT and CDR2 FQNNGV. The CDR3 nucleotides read TGTGCCAGCAGCTTAACTTTCGGAGGAGCCAACACCGAAGCTTTCCTT. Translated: CASSLTFGGANTEAFL.

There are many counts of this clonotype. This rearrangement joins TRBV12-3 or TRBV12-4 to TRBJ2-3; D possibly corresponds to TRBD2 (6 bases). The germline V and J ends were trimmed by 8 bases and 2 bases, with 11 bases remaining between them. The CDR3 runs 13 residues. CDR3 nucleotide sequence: TGTGCCAGCTGGGACTCGAACACAGATACGCAGTATTTT. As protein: CASWDSNTDTQYF.

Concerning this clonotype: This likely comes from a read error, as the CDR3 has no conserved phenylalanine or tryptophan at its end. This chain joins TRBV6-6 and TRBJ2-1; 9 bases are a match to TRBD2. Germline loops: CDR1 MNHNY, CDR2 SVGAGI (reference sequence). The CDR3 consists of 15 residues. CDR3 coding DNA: TGTGCTAGCAGAGGGCCGGGACTAGCCTGGTATGAGCAGTTCTCC. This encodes CASRGPGLAWYEQFS.

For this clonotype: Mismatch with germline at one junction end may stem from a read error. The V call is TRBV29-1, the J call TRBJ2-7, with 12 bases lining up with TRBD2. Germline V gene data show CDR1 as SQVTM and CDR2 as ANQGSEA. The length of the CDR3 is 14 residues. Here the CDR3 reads CSVVLAGGPYKQYF. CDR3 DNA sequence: TGCAGCGTTGTACTAGCGGGAGGACCATACAAGCAATACTTC.

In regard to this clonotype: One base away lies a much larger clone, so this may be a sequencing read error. The CDR3 region has the DNA TGTGCCAGCGGCTCTATTTCGGACAGGGCCGTTGAGGACGGGGAGCTGTTTTTT. It is translated as CASGSISDRAVEDGELFF. This sequence joins TRBV5-6 and TRBJ2-2, with 8 bases fitting TRBD1. CDR1 is SGHDT, CDR2 YYEEEE, per germline. The CDR3 is made up of 18 amino acids. V lost 7 bases, J lost 7 bases, and 21 bases stayed unmatched.

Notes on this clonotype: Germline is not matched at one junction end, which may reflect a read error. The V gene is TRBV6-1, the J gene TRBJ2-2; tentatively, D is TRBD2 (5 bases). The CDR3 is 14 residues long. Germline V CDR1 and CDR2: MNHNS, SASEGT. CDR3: CACKRYHNTGERFF. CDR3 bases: TGTGCCTGCAAGCGCTACCATAACACCGGGGAGCGGTTTTTT.

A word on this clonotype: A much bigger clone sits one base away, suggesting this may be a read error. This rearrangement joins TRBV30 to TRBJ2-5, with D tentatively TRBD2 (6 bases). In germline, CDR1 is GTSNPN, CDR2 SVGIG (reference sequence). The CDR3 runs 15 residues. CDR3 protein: CAWGITPGLQDTQYF. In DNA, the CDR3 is TGTGCCTGGGGCATAACGCCGGGACTTCAAGATACCCAGTACTTC.

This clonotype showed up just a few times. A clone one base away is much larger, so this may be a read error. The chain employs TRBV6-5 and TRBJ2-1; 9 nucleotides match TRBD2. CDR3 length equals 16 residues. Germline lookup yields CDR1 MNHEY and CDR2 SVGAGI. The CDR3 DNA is TGTGCCGGCAGCCCATCTAGCGGGATAGAAAACAATGAGCAGTTCTTC. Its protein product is CAGSPSSGIENNEQFF.

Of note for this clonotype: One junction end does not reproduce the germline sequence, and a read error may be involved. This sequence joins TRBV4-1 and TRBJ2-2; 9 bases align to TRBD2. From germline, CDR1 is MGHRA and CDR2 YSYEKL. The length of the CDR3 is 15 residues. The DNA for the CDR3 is TGCGCCAGCAGCCAATCTAGCGGGAACACCGGGGGGCTGTTTTTC. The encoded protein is CASSQSSGNTGGLFF.

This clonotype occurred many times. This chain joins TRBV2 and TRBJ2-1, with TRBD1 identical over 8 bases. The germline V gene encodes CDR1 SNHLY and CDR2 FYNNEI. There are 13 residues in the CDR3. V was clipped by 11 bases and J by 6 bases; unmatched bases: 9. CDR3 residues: CAGYRGMANEQFF. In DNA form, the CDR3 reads TGTGCCGGCTACAGGGGGATGGCCAATGAGCAGTTCTTC.

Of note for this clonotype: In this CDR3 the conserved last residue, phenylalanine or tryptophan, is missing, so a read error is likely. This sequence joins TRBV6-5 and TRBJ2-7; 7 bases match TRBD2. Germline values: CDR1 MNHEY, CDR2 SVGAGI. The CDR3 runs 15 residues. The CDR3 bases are TGTGTCAGCAGTCGGGAGGCGAGGAGCTCCTACGAGCAGTACATC. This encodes CVSSREARSSYEQYI.

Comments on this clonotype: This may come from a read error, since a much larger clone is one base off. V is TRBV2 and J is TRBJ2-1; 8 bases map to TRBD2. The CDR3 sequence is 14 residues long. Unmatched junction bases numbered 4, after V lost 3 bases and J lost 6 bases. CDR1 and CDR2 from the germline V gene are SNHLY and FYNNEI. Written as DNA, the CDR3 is TGTGCCAGCAGTGATAGCGGGACTTTCAATGAGCAGTTCTTC. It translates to CASSDSGTFNEQFF.